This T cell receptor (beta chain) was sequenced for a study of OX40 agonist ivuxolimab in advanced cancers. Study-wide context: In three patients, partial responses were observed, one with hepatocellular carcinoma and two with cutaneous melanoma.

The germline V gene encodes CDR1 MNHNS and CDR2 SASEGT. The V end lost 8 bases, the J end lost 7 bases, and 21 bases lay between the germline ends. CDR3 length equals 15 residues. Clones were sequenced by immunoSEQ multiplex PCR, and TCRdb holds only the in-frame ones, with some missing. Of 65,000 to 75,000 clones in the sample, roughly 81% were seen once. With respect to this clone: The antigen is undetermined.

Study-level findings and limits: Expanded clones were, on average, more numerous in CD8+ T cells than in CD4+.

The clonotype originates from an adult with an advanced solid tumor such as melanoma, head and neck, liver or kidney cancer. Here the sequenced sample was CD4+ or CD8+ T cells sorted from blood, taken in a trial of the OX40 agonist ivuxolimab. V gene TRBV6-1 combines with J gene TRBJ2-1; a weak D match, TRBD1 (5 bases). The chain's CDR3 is CASGFDIGASNEQFF. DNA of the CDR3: TGTGCCAGCGGGTTTGATATAGGGGCCTCTAATGAGCAGTTCTTC.